The 2 T cell receptor beta chains below come from one sample, sequenced in a study of T cells after yellow fever vaccination. TCRdb analysed the 5' RACE reads with MiXCR anew, one entry per CDR3 protein. The profile covers about 320,000 distinct CDR3 sequences, with about 10% appearing a single time and about 3% taken by the ten largest. Sequenced here: CD4+ T cells sorted from PBMCs, sampled 45 days after the yellow fever booster vaccination. These receptors all come from a man younger than 35 who received the YFV17D yellow fever vaccine.

This clonotype has only a few counts. The rearrangement joins TRBV9 to TRBJ2-1; no clear D gene. Germline CDR1 and CDR2: SGDLS and YYNGEE. Trimming shortened V by 0 bases and J by 0 bases, and 10 bases separated the two germline ends. This CDR3 has 16 amino acids. The CDR3 sequence is CASSVVVGSSYNEQFF. The CDR3 DNA reads TGTGCCAGCAGCGTAGTCGTAGGAAGCTCCTACAATGAGCAGTTCTTC. Together with reference TRBV9 and TRBJ2-1, the CDR3 gives the full variable domain: DSGVTQTPKHLITATGQRVTLRCSPRSGDLSVYWYQQSLDQGLQFLIQYYNGEERAKGNILERFSAQQFPDLHSELNLSSLELGDSALYFCASSVVVGSSYNEQFFGPGTRLTVL.

This clonotype appeared a few times. The chain uses TRBV7-2 and TRBJ1-3, with D perhaps TRBD1 (5 bases). Germline V gives CDR1 SGHTA, CDR2 FQGNSA. With 2 bases removed from V and 1 base from J, the gap between germline ends came to 15 bases. The CDR3 is 17 residues long. The CDR3 protein is CASSLSSGTPSGNTIYF. In nucleotides, the CDR3 is TGTGCCAGCAGCTTATCCTCCGGGACTCCTTCTGGAAACACCATATATTTT.